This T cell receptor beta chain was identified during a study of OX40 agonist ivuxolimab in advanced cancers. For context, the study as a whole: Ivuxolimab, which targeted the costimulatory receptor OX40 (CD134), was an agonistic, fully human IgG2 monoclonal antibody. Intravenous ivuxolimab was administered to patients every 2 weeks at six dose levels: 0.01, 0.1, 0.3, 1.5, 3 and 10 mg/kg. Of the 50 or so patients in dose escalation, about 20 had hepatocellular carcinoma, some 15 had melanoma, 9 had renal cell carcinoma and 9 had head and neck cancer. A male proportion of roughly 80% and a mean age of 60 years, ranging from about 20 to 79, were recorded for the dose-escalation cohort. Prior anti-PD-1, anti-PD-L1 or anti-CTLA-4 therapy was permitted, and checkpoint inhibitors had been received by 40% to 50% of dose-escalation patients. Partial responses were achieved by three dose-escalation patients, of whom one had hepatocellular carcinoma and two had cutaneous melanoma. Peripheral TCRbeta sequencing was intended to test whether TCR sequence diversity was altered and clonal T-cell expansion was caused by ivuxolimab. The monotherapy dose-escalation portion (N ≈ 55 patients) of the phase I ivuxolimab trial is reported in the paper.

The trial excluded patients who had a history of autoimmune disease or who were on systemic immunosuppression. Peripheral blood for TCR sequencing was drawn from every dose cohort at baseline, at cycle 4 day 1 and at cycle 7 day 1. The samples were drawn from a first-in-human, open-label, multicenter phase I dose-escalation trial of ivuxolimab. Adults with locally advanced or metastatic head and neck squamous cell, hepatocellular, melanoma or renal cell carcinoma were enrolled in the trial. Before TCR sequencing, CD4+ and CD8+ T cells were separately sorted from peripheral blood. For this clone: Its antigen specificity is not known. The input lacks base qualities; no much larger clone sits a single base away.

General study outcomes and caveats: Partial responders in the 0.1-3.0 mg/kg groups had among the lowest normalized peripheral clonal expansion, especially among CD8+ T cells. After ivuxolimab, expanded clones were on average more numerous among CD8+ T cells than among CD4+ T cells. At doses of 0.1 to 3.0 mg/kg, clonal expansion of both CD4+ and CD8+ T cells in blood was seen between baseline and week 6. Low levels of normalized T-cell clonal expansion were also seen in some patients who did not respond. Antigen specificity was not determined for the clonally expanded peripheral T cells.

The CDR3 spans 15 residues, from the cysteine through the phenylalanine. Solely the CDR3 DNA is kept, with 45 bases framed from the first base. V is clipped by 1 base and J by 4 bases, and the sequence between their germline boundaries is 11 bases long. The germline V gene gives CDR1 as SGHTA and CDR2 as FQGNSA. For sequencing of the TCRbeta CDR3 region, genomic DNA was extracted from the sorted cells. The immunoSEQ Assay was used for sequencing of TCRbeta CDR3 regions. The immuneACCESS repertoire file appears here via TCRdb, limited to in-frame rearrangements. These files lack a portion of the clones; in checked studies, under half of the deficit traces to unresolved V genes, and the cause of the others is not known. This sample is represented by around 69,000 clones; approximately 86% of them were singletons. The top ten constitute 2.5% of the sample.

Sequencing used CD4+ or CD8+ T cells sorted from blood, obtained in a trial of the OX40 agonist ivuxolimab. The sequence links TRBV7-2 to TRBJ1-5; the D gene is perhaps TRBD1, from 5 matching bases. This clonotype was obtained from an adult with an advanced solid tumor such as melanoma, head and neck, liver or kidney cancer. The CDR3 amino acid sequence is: CASSLVFGANQPQHF. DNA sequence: TGTGCCAGCAGCTTAGTATTCGGGGCGAATCAGCCCCAGCATTTT.